The clone carrying this T cell receptor (beta chain) was found a few times. Mouse germline and gene names are used. The CDR3 end falls 3 residues outside the read, so it is completed with the germline J gene. This CDR3 region has 15 residues. Germline V gene sequence: CDR1 FNHDT, CDR2 SITEND (reference sequence). V shed 2 bases, J shed 7 bases, and the junction held 6 bases outside the gene matches. Extracted RNA was reverse transcribed into cDNA, the sequencing template. Sequencing was performed with immunoSEQ multiplex PCR; in TCRdb, only in-frame clones are kept and a portion is missing. The table records 200,000 to 300,000 clones without singletons, the ten largest covering roughly 1.2%. Pooled cells of cutaneous lymph node origin were sorted on CD4, CD8alpha, NKG2D, NKG2ACE and other markers. These data belong to a study of CD8+ T cells in alopecia areata.

Source material: CD4+ T cells sorted from a lymph node. This chain connects TRBV19 to TRBJ1-6; 7 nucleotides line up with TRBD1. TRBJ1-6 carries the ORF label, with uncertain function. The source is a C3H/HeJ mouse with alopecia areata. The MHC haplotype of this mouse line is H2-k. Incomplete CDR3 DNA: TGTGCCAGCAGTATCCGGGGACAGATAAATTCGCCC. It codes for CASSIRGQINSP. The CDR3 in full is CASSIRGQINSPLYF.